The rows below give T cell receptor beta chains drawn from one sample of a study of blood T cell repertoires in COVID-19. Method: immunoSEQ multiplex PCR; TCRdb's copy keeps in-frame clones and lacks some. The sample comprises about 480,000 clones, 85% to 90% of which are singletons, and approximately 0.9% rests with the top ten. The specimen was peripheral blood. The origin of the receptors is a man aged 18 to 35 with COVID-19, enrolled during active disease. The CDR3 runs from the conserved cysteine through the conserved F or W. D genes are given only for firm matches. Clone size appears in some rows only: once, few, many, or a class for an expanded clone.

v_gene: TRBV11-2
d_gene: .
abundance: .
j_gene: TRBJ2-7
CDR3nt: TGTGCCAGCAGCTTAGTTGGGGCGCCCAAGAGCTCCTACGAGCAGTACTTC
CDR3aa: CASSLVGAPKSSYEQYF

v_gene: TRBV6-5
d_gene: TRBD2
abundance: .
j_gene: TRBJ2-2
CDR3nt: TGTGCCAGCAATCTTCGGGAGGGGATCGGGGAGCTGTTTTTT
CDR3aa: CASNLREGIGELFF

v_gene: TRBV3-1/TRBV3-2
d_gene: TRBD2
abundance: .
j_gene: TRBJ2-5
CDR3nt: TGTGCCAGCAGCCAAGGGTTCTCCGGGAGGGCCCAAGAGACCCAGTACTTC
CDR3aa: CASSQGFSGRAQETQYF

v_gene: TRBV29-1
d_gene: TRBD2
abundance: once
j_gene: TRBJ2-5
CDR3nt: TGCAGCGTGGGAAGGCGACTAGCCCAAGAGACCCAGTACTTC
CDR3aa: CSVGRRLAQETQYF

v_gene: TRBV20-1
d_gene: TRBD2
abundance: .
j_gene: TRBJ2-7
CDR3nt: TGCAGTGCTAGTCTCGCGGGAGTCTCCTACGAGCAGTACTTC
CDR3aa: CSASLAGVSYEQYF

v_gene: TRBV19
d_gene: .
abundance: .
j_gene: TRBJ2-2
CDR3nt: TGTGCCAGTAGTCCTGCAGGGACATCGAACACCGGGGAGCTGTTTTTT
CDR3aa: CASSPAGTSNTGELFF

v_gene: TRBV5-1
d_gene: .
abundance: .
j_gene: TRBJ2-1
CDR3nt: TGCGCCAGCAGCCCACAGGGAAAAAACGACAATGAGCAGTTCTTC
CDR3aa: CASSPQGKNDNEQFF

v_gene: TRBV24-1
d_gene: .
abundance: once
j_gene: TRBJ1-5
CDR3nt: TGTGCCACCAGTGACCCCGGGAGCTCTCAGCCCCAGCATTTT
CDR3aa: CATSDPGSSQPQHF

v_gene: TRBV12-3/TRBV12-4
d_gene: .
abundance: .
j_gene: TRBJ2-3
CDR3nt: TGTGCCAGCAGGAGCGTAGATACGCAGTATTTT
CDR3aa: CASRSVDTQYF

v_gene: TRBV27
d_gene: .
abundance: .
j_gene: TRBJ2-1
CDR3nt: TGTGCCAGCAGTTTGACTAGGAAGGGCAATGAGCAGTTCTTC
CDR3aa: CASSLTRKGNEQFF

v_gene: TRBV19
d_gene: TRBD1
abundance: few
j_gene: TRBJ1-5
CDR3nt: TGTGCCAGTAGCACAGGGGGGAGAAGCAATCAGCCCCAGCATTTT
CDR3aa: CASSTGGRSNQPQHF

v_gene: TRBV6-1
d_gene: TRBD2
abundance: few
j_gene: TRBJ2-1
CDR3nt: TGTGCCAGCAGTGAAGGCGGGAGTGGGTACAATGAGCAGTTCTTC
CDR3aa: CASSEGGSGYNEQFF

v_gene: TRBV6-5
d_gene: .
abundance: .
j_gene: TRBJ2-7
CDR3nt: TGTGCCAGCAGAATTAGTAGCGGAAAGGCCGGCGAGCAGTACTTC
CDR3aa: CASRISSGKAGEQYF

v_gene: TRBV27
d_gene: TRBD2
abundance: .
j_gene: TRBJ2-1
CDR3nt: TGTGCCAGCAGTCACGGACTAGCTGTACTCAATGAGCAGTTCTTC
CDR3aa: CASSHGLAVLNEQFF

v_gene: TRBV7-6
d_gene: TRBD2
abundance: .
j_gene: TRBJ2-2
CDR3nt: TGTGCCAGCAGCTCTCTAGCGGGTACGAACACCGGGGAGCTGTTTTTT
CDR3aa: CASSSLAGTNTGELFF

v_gene: TRBV24-1
d_gene: TRBD2
abundance: .
j_gene: TRBJ2-1
CDR3nt: TGTGCCACCAGTGGGGAGGGGTCCTACAATGAGCAGTTCTTC
CDR3aa: CATSGEGSYNEQFF

v_gene: TRBV4-2
d_gene: .
abundance: few
j_gene: TRBJ2-5
CDR3nt: TGTGCCAGCAGCCAGGGGGCCTGGGAGACCCAGTACTTC
CDR3aa: CASSQGAWETQYF

v_gene: TRBV5-1
d_gene: TRBD1
abundance: .
j_gene: TRBJ2-6
CDR3nt: TGCGCCAGCAGCTTCCGGGACAGTTCACTTGGTGGGGCCAACGTCCTGACTTTC
CDR3aa: CASSFRDSSLGGANVLTF

v_gene: TRBV10-2
d_gene: .
abundance: .
j_gene: TRBJ1-1
CDR3nt: TGCGCCAGCAGGGGGCCGAGTGGCACTGAAGCTTTCTTT
CDR3aa: CASRGPSGTEAFF

v_gene: TRBV20-1
d_gene: .
abundance: .
j_gene: TRBJ1-1
CDR3nt: TGCAGTGCTAGAGATCAGTTTGAAGCTTTCTTT
CDR3aa: CSARDQFEAFF

v_gene: TRBV7-9
d_gene: .
abundance: .
j_gene: TRBJ1-1
CDR3nt: TGTGCCAGCAGCCCCGGGAGCACTGAAGCTTTCTTT
CDR3aa: CASSPGSTEAFF

v_gene: TRBV5-4
d_gene: .
abundance: few
j_gene: TRBJ1-2
CDR3nt: TGTGCCAGCAGCTTGCCCACAGACAGGCCCTATGGCTACACCTTC
CDR3aa: CASSLPTDRPYGYTF

v_gene: TRBV6-5
d_gene: .
abundance: .
j_gene: TRBJ2-7
CDR3nt: TGTGCCAGCAGTTACGCGGGACAGTCTGGCTACGAGCAGTACTTC
CDR3aa: CASSYAGQSGYEQYF

v_gene: TRBV11-2
d_gene: .
abundance: .
j_gene: TRBJ2-1
CDR3nt: TGTGCCAGCAGCTTAGGTCTAGAGCAGTTCTTC
CDR3aa: CASSLGLEQFF

v_gene: TRBV6-4
d_gene: TRBD1
abundance: once
j_gene: TRBJ1-2
CDR3nt: TGTGCCAGCGGGTCTCCGGGACAGGGGCCTCGGGGCTACACCTTC
CDR3aa: CASGSPGQGPRGYTF

v_gene: TRBV7-6
d_gene: TRBD2
abundance: .
j_gene: TRBJ2-1
CDR3nt: TGTGCCAGCAGCCGAACTAGCGGGGGTTACAATGAGCAGTTCTTC
CDR3aa: CASSRTSGGYNEQFF

v_gene: TRBV2
d_gene: TRBD1
abundance: .
j_gene: TRBJ1-4
CDR3nt: TGTGCCAGCTCCCGGGACAGGTGGGATGAAAAACTGTTTTTT
CDR3aa: CASSRDRWDEKLFF

v_gene: TRBV3-1/TRBV3-2
d_gene: TRBD2
abundance: .
j_gene: TRBJ2-5
CDR3nt: TGTGCCAGCAGCCAAGTTCCTAGCGGGTTAGAGACCCAGTACTTC
CDR3aa: CASSQVPSGLETQYF

v_gene: TRBV4-2
d_gene: .
abundance: .
j_gene: TRBJ1-4
CDR3nt: TGTGCCAGCAGCCAAGATGAATGGCGGACTAATGAAAAACTGTTTTTT
CDR3aa: CASSQDEWRTNEKLFF

v_gene: TRBV5-1
d_gene: TRBD1
abundance: .
j_gene: TRBJ2-5
CDR3nt: TGCGCCAGCAGCTTAGGACAGGGTGGGACCCAGTACTTC
CDR3aa: CASSLGQGGTQYF

v_gene: TRBV3-1/TRBV3-2
d_gene: TRBD2
abundance: .
j_gene: TRBJ2-3
CDR3nt: TGTGCCAGCAGCCTAGCGGGGGGGCGTGCGGATACGCAGTATTTT
CDR3aa: CASSLAGGRADTQYF

v_gene: TRBV12-3/TRBV12-4
d_gene: .
abundance: once
j_gene: TRBJ1-2
CDR3nt: TGTGCCAGCAAAAGCGGGGAGGACTATGGCTACACCTTC
CDR3aa: CASKSGEDYGYTF

v_gene: TRBV15
d_gene: .
abundance: .
j_gene: TRBJ2-7
CDR3nt: TGTGCCACCAGCAATTGGGCCTCGAGCTCCTACGAGCAGTACTTC
CDR3aa: CATSNWASSSYEQYF

v_gene: TRBV24-1
d_gene: TRBD2
abundance: .
j_gene: TRBJ2-1
CDR3nt: TGTGCCACCAGTGATTCAACTAGCGGGACCTACAATGAGCAGTTCTTC
CDR3aa: CATSDSTSGTYNEQFF

v_gene: TRBV11-1
d_gene: .
abundance: .
j_gene: TRBJ1-2
CDR3nt: TGTGCCAGCAGCGCGAACAGGGACCATGGCTACACCTTC
CDR3aa: CASSANRDHGYTF

v_gene: TRBV19
d_gene: .
abundance: .
j_gene: TRBJ2-2
CDR3nt: TGTGCCAGTAGTATTGGTCTAGCTAACACCGGGGAGCTGTTTTTT
CDR3aa: CASSIGLANTGELFF

v_gene: TRBV7-2
d_gene: TRBD1
abundance: .
j_gene: TRBJ1-2
CDR3nt: TGTGCCAGCAGCGAAGGACAGGGCTATGGCTACACCTTC
CDR3aa: CASSEGQGYGYTF

v_gene: TRBV6-1
d_gene: .
abundance: .
j_gene: TRBJ1-5
CDR3nt: TGTGCCAGCAGTGACAGTAATCAGCCCCAGCATTTT
CDR3aa: CASSDSNQPQHF

v_gene: TRBV7-9
d_gene: .
abundance: .
j_gene: TRBJ2-7
CDR3nt: TGTGCCAGCAGCTTATTAGCAGGGATGGCCGAGCAGTACTTC
CDR3aa: CASSLLAGMAEQYF

v_gene: TRBV24-1
d_gene: .
abundance: .
j_gene: TRBJ2-3
CDR3nt: TGTGCCACCAGTGATCCCCGAGCAGATACGCAGTATTTT
CDR3aa: CATSDPRADTQYF

v_gene: TRBV30
d_gene: .
abundance: .
j_gene: TRBJ2-7
CDR3nt: TGTGCCTGGACGCGACAGAGCTACGAGCAGTACTTC
CDR3aa: CAWTRQSYEQYF

v_gene: TRBV13
d_gene: .
abundance: .
j_gene: TRBJ2-4
CDR3nt: TGTGCCAGCAGGAGGTCAGGGTCCAAAAACATTCAGTACTTC
CDR3aa: CASRRSGSKNIQYF

v_gene: TRBV5-1
d_gene: .
abundance: .
j_gene: TRBJ2-1
CDR3nt: TGCGCCAGCAGCTTCGATACTAGCACCAATGAGCAGTTCTTC
CDR3aa: CASSFDTSTNEQFF

v_gene: TRBV2
d_gene: .
abundance: .
j_gene: TRBJ2-7
CDR3nt: TGTGCCAGCAGAGGGGGTGGGACGTTGGCGTACGAGCAGTACTTC
CDR3aa: CASRGGGTLAYEQYF

v_gene: TRBV6-5
d_gene: .
abundance: .
j_gene: TRBJ1-3
CDR3nt: TGTGCCAGCAGTCCCGACAGGTCATCTGGAAACACCATATATTTT
CDR3aa: CASSPDRSSGNTIYF